This T cell receptor (beta chain) emerged from a study of blood T cell repertoires in COVID-19. On the study more broadly: Sources were T cells, B-cell-depleted T cells, or PBMCs; the material itself was cDNA or gDNA.

CDR3 size: 14 residues. From germline, CDR1 is LNHNV and CDR2 YYDKDF (reference sequence). V lost 5 bases to trimming and J lost 4 bases, with 12 bases between them. Here immunoSEQ multiplex PCR was the method, and the copy in TCRdb shows in-frame clones only, minus some. The table records approximately 260,000 clones, around 87% of them present only once. The source of this sequence is a woman in her sixties or seventies with COVID-19, enrolled during active disease. This chain links TRBV15 with TRBJ2-1; unclear D gene. The sequencing input was peripheral blood. The CDR3, as DNA: TGTGCCACCAGCGGGCAGACGCTGTACAATGAGCAGTTCTTC. This translates into CATSGQTLYNEQFF. The whole variable domain, filled in from reference TRBV15 and TRBJ2-1, reads DAMVIQNPRYQVTQFGKPVTLSCSQTLNHNVMYWYQQKSSQAPKLLFHYYDKDFNNEADTPDNFQSRRPNTSFCFLDIRSPGLGDTAMYLCATSGQTLYNEQFFGPGTRLTVL.